Listed here are 28 T cell receptor beta chains from one sample, sequenced in a study of control samples from healthy donors and cancer patients. The repertoire was sequenced with immunoSEQ multiplex PCR; TCRdb's copy has only in-frame clones and lacks some. Of 100,000 to 150,000 clones in the sample, approximately 92% were seen once. The sequenced material came from PBMCs. Source of these receptors: a man older than 75 with head and neck cancer.

The chain links TRBV2 to TRBJ2-3; D tentatively fits TRBD1 or TRBD2 (6 bases each). This CDR3 spans 16 amino acids. The germline V gene has CDR1 SNHLY and CDR2 FYNNEI. V was shortened by 3 bases and J by 4 bases, with 17 bases between the two germline ends. CDR3 loop: CASSDYGGPVADTQYF. As DNA, the CDR3 is TGTGCCAGCAGTGATTACGGGGGCCCCGTGGCAGATACGCAGTATTTT.

The chain has TRBV5-5 and TRBJ1-1; a weak D match, TRBD1 (5 bases). Trimming took 4 bases from V and 1 from J, leaving 20 bases between them. Germline loops: CDR1 SGHKS, CDR2 YYEKEE (reference sequence). The CDR3 is made up of 17 amino acids. The CDR3: CASSATWKTGTNTEAFF. The CDR3 DNA reads TGTGCCAGCAGCGCAACTTGGAAAACGGGGACGAACACTGAAGCTTTCTTT.

The chain employs TRBV2 and TRBJ2-5; no definite D call. The CDR3 runs to 13 residues. Per the germline V gene, CDR1 is SNHLY and CDR2 is FYNNEI. With 1 base removed from V and 5 bases from J, the gap between germline ends came to 8 bases. The CDR3 DNA follows: TGTGCCAGCAGTGAAGGGGTTCGGGAGACCCAGTACTTC. Its protein is CASSEGVRETQYF.

V and J are TRBV7-9 and TRBJ2-3, with 8 bases fitting TRBD1. CDR1 and CDR2 from the germline V gene are SEHNR and FQNEAQ (reference sequence). The CDR3 is 16 residues long. The V segment lost 2 bases and the J segment 2 bases; nucleotides outside the gene matches: 6. The CDR3 coding sequence is TGTGCCAGCAGCTTACGATCAGGGGGCATCACAGATACGCAGTATTTT. It codes for CASSLRSGGITDTQYF.

The chain combines TRBV18 with TRBJ1-1, with D unresolved. V lost 6 bases to trimming and J lost 1 base, with 9 bases between them. This CDR3 has 13 amino acids. Germline values: CDR1 KGHSH, CDR2 LQKENI. CDR3 nucleotide sequence: TGTGCCAGCTCGGAACAGTGGAACACTGAAGCTTTCTTT. Translation: CASSEQWNTEAFF.

The count of this clone is one. This CDR3 is CASSPGQTSSYEQYF. CDR3 DNA sequence: TGCGCCAGCAGCCCAGGACAGACGAGCTCCTACGAGCAGTACTTC. The V and J genes are TRBV5-1 and TRBJ2-7; TRBD1 is a possible D gene (6 bases). V was shortened by 4 bases and J by 0 bases, with 14 bases between the two germline ends. The CDR3 contains 15 residues. Germline CDR1 and CDR2: SGHRS and YFSETQ.

The V call is TRBV5-1, the J call TRBJ1-1; TRBD1 aligns across 7 bases. The V segment lost 0 bases and the J segment 5 bases; nucleotides outside the gene matches: 1. The CDR3 contains 13 residues. Germline lookup yields CDR1 SGHRS and CDR2 YFSETQ. The CDR3 loop is CASSLEQGTEAFF. The CDR3 bases are TGCGCCAGCAGCTTGGAACAGGGGACTGAAGCTTTCTTT.

This chain links TRBV18 with TRBJ2-2; 7 nucleotides agree with TRBD1. There are 15 residues in the CDR3. CDR1 and CDR2 from the germline V gene are KGHSH and LQKENI. Trimming took 8 bases from V and 5 from J; bases not matched to a gene: 11. Here the CDR3 reads CASPVTGSLTGELFF. The CDR3 DNA reads as TGTGCCAGCCCCGTGACAGGGTCGTTGACCGGGGAGCTGTTTTTT.

The genes are TRBV7-9 and TRBJ1-4; a possible D gene is TRBD1 (6 bases). Germline V CDR1 and CDR2: SEHNR, FQNEAQ (reference sequence). CDR3 length equals 15 residues. V was trimmed by 10 bases and J by 0 bases, leaving 15 bases between them. This chain's CDR3 is CATRNRDTTNEKLFF. CDR3 nucleotide sequence: TGTGCCACTCGGAACAGGGACACAACTAATGAAAAACTGTTTTTT.

V and J are TRBV4-3 and TRBJ2-1, with 8 bases matching TRBD1. After removal of 4 bases from V and 8 bases from J, the junction contained 19 bases not matched to a gene. Germline CDR1 LGHNA, CDR2 YSLEER. The length of the CDR3 is 18 residues. CDR3 in amino acids: CASSRQGGRQGAFYEQFF. DNA for the CDR3: TGCGCCAGCAGCCGACAAGGGGGCCGCCAGGGGGCGTTTTATGAGCAGTTCTTC.

V usage is TRBV3-1 (or the pseudogene TRBV3-2) and J usage is TRBJ1-1; 9 bases fit TRBD1. The ends lost 6 bases at V and 7 bases at J; junction bases unmatched: 0. The CDR3 contains 11 residues. Germline loops: CDR1 LGHDT, CDR2 YNNKEL (reference sequence). This CDR3 reads CASRDRGEAFF. CDR3 sequence (DNA): TGTGCCAGCAGGGACAGGGGTGAAGCTTTCTTT.

This chain uses TRBV20-1 with TRBJ2-3; D might be TRBD1 or TRBD2, each matching 5 bases. The CDR3 is 11 residues long. CDR1 and CDR2 (germline): DFQATT, SNEGSKA (reference sequence). With 5 bases removed from V and 11 bases from J, the gap between germline ends came to 14 bases. The CDR3 coding sequence is TGCAGTGCTGAGAGGGGAAGTGGGCAGTATTTT. The encoded protein is CSAERGSGQYF.

This clone was observed a single time. V is TRBV2 and J is TRBJ2-7; D gene unclear. The CDR3 totals 10 residues. The germline V and J ends were trimmed by 4 bases and 9 bases, with 7 bases remaining between them. Germline V lookup: CDR1 SNHLY, CDR2 FYNNEI. This CDR3 reads CASSVGGQYF. In DNA, the CDR3 is TGTGCCAGCAGTGTTGGTGGGCAGTACTTC.

This clone was seen only once. The chain has TRBV18 and TRBJ2-7, with D possibly matching TRBD2 (5 bases). The CDR3 contains 13 residues. Germline CDR1 and CDR2: KGHSH and LQKENI. V gave up 6 bases and J gave up 7 bases, with 16 bases separating them. The CDR3 bases are TGTGCCAGCTCTCTAGCCCCGTCGGGAGAGCAGTACTTC. This sequence encodes CASSLAPSGEQYF.

This sequence joins TRBV16 and TRBJ1-5, with D unresolved. There are 14 residues in the CDR3. The V end was cut by 4 bases, the J end by 0 bases, with 7 bases between. The germline V gene has CDR1 KGHSY and CDR2 FQNENV. The CDR3 protein is CASSPSYSNQPQHF. CDR3 bases: TGTGCCAGCAGCCCATCTTATAGCAATCAGCCCCAGCATTTT.

V gene TRBV3-1 (or the pseudogene TRBV3-2) combines with J gene TRBJ2-2; the match to TRBD2 covers 11 bases. This CDR3 is 14 amino acids long. V was clipped by 4 bases and J by 7 bases; unmatched bases: 2. Germline-derived CDR1 and CDR2 are LGHDT and YNNKEL (reference sequence). CDR3 sequence: CASSLGLAGGELFF. DNA for the CDR3: TGTGCCAGCAGCCTAGGACTAGCGGGCGGGGAGCTGTTTTTT.

The chain links TRBV7-2 to TRBJ2-7; 10 bases map to TRBD1. This CDR3 spans 14 amino acids. After removal of 5 bases from V and 4 bases from J, the junction contained 5 bases not matched to a gene. The germline CDR1 and CDR2 sequences are SGHTA and FQGNSA. In nucleotides, the CDR3 is TGTGCCAGCAGCCGGGACAGGGGTCGTTACGAGCAGTACTTC. Protein product: CASSRDRGRYEQYF.

The table lists this clone with a count of one. The chain employs TRBV19 and TRBJ2-7; D is unresolved. Germline CDR1 LNHDA, CDR2 SQIVND (reference sequence). V lost 1 base and J lost 6, with 4 bases in between. The CDR3 spans 11 residues. Here the CDR3 reads CASSIGAEQYF. CDR3 in DNA: TGTGCCAGTAGTATAGGGGCCGAGCAGTACTTC.

The chain couples TRBV27 to TRBJ1-1; D may be TRBD1 (6 bases). Germline-derived CDR1 and CDR2 are MNHEY and SMNVEV (reference sequence). Trimming stripped 3 bases from V and 11 bases from J, with 16 bases between. The CDR3 runs 13 residues. The CDR3 nucleotides read TGTGCCAGCAGTTTCACAATCGGGACAAGGGCTTTCTTT. The encoded protein is CASSFTIGTRAFF.

The chain links TRBV9 to TRBJ1-1, with D maybe TRBD1 (6 bases). This CDR3 contains 13 residues. Per the germline V gene, CDR1 is SGDLS and CDR2 is YYNGEE. V was trimmed by 2 bases and J by 4 bases, leaving 9 bases between them. The CDR3 nucleotides are TGTGCCAGCAGCGTTTTGGACAGCACTGAAGCTTTCTTT. Translation gives CASSVLDSTEAFF.

The chain couples TRBV21-1 to TRBJ2-1; TRBD1, the table's D call, was not compared with the DNA. TRBV21-1 is a recognized pseudogene. The CDR3 is 15 residues long. The CDR3 DNA is TGTGCCAGCAGCAAAGGACAGCCCTATCGCAATGAGCAGTTCTTC. Translating it yields CASSKGQPYRNEQFF.

CDR3 coding DNA: TGTGCCAGCAGTTTAGTCGGTGAAGCTTTCTTT. Its protein is CASSLVGEAFF. This rearrangement joins TRBV6-6 to TRBJ1-1; D call uncertain. Per the germline V gene, CDR1 is MNHNY and CDR2 is SVGAGI (reference sequence). V was cut by 4 bases and J by 7 bases, with 7 bases left in between. The CDR3 totals 11 residues.

V and J are TRBV18 and TRBJ1-2; D is perhaps TRBD1 (6 bases). This CDR3 is built from 15 residues. Trimming removed 2 bases from V and 7 bases from J, with 17 bases in between. In germline, CDR1 is KGHSH, CDR2 LQKENI. CDR3 protein: CASSPSTSQGSGYTF. For the CDR3, the DNA is TGTGCCAGCTCACCAAGCACGTCTCAGGGGAGTGGCTACACCTTC.

This chain uses TRBV6-5 with TRBJ1-2, with TRBD1 matching over 9 bases. Germline CDR1 is MNHEY and CDR2 is SVGAGI. This CDR3 contains 13 residues. The V segment lost 4 bases and the J segment 7 bases; nucleotides outside the gene matches: 4. The CDR3 protein is CASSLQGAVGYTF. Written as DNA, the CDR3 is TGTGCCAGCAGTTTACAGGGGGCGGTTGGCTACACCTTC.

This clone was found once. This sequence joins TRBV28 and TRBJ2-7; possibly TRBD2 for D (6 bases). The germline gives CDR1 MDHEN, CDR2 SYDVKM. The V end was cut by 3 bases, the J end by 7 bases, with 19 bases between. CDR3 length equals 15 residues. CDR3 in amino acids: CASSFYGGTPREQYF. CDR3 DNA: TGTGCCAGCAGTTTCTATGGGGGGACCCCTCGGGAGCAGTACTTC.

V gene TRBV7-2 combines with J gene TRBJ1-2; 11 bases map to TRBD1. Germline V gene lookup returns CDR1 SGHTA and CDR2 FQGNSA. This CDR3 spans 16 amino acids. After removal of 5 bases from V and 5 bases from J, the junction contained 10 bases not matched to a gene. This CDR3 is CASSPSWGQGEYGYTF. As DNA, the CDR3 is TGTGCCAGCAGCCCGAGTTGGGGACAGGGGGAATATGGCTACACCTTC.

V and J are TRBV5-1 and TRBJ1-1; TRBD1 agrees at 9 bases. Per germline, CDR1 SGHRS and CDR2 YFSETQ. V lost 1 base and J lost 0; bases outside the gene matches: 7. This CDR3 is built from 17 residues. The CDR3 DNA is TGCGCCAGCAGCTTGAAAGGACAGGGGAAATTGAACACTGAAGCTTTCTTT. Protein: CASSLKGQGKLNTEAFF.

The gene calls are TRBV4-1 and TRBJ1-2, with a tentative D call TRBD1 (5 bases). V lost 1 base and J 8 bases, leaving 17 bases between the germline ends. CDR1 MGHRA and CDR2 YSYEKL come from the germline V gene. The CDR3 runs to 15 residues. For the CDR3, the DNA is TGCGCCAGCAGCCAAGTCTCTCCGGGGGTGGAGGGCTACACCTTC. As protein: CASSQVSPGVEGYTF.